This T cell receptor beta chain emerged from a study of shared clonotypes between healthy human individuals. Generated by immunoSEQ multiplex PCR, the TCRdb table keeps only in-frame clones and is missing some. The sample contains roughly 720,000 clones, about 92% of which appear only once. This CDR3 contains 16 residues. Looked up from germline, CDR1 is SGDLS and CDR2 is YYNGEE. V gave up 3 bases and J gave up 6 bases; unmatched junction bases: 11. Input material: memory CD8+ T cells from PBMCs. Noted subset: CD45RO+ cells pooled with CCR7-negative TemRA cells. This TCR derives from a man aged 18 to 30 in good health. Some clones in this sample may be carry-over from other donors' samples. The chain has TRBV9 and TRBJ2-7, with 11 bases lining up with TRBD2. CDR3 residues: CASSASLAGGGGEQYF. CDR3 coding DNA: TGTGCCAGCAGCGCGTCCCTAGCGGGAGGTGGTGGCGAGCAGTACTTC. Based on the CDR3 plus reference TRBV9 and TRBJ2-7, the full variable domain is DSGVTQTPKHLITATGQRVTLRCSPRSGDLSVYWYQQSLDQGLQFLIQYYNGEERAKGNILERFSAQQFPDLHSELNLSSLELGDSALYFCASSASLAGGGGEQYFGPGTRLTVT.